The present T cell receptor beta chain was sequenced within a study of T-cell memory formation after mild COVID-19. Study context: TCR clusters largely stayed donor specific. General observations from the study: For contracting clones, CD4+ ones sat mainly in CM and EM, CD8+ in EMRA. Later expanders leaned toward CD4+, whereas clones contracting from day 15 to 85 were balanced CD4/CD8.

Germline CDR1 MGHRA, CDR2 YSYEKL. V was clipped by 1 base and J by 7 bases, with 13 bases between them. CDR3 length: 15 amino acids. Each CDR3 protein is one row after TCRdb ran MiXCR on the 5' RACE reads. The table records 110,000 or so distinct CDR3 sequences, approximately 22% of them present only once. A note on this clonotype: As yet, its antigen is unknown.

The sequenced sample consisted of PBMCs or a T cell subset sorted from them (not recorded which). The V call is TRBV4-1, the J call TRBJ1-4, with D possibly TRBD1 on 5 matching bases. This TCR was recovered from a man between 18 and 29 years old who had mild COVID-19 (a few samples of this study predate the infection). Cell type and time point are not known. The chain's CDR3 is CASSQGPRASEKLFF. The CDR3 region has the DNA TGCGCCAGCAGCCAAGGGCCCAGGGCCTCTGAAAAACTGTTTTTT.